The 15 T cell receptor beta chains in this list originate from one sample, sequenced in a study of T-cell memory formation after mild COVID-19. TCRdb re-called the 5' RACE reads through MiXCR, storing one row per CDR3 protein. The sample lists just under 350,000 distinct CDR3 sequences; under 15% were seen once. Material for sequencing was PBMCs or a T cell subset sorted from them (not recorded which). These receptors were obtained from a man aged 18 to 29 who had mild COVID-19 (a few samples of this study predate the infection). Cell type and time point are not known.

The CDR3 sequence is CASNRGQDTGELFF. CDR3 bases: TGCGCCAGCAACCGGGGACAGGACACCGGGGAGCTGTTTTTT. J is TRBJ2-2 and V is TRBV5-1, with 8 bases fitting TRBD1. The CDR3 loop spans 14 amino acids. J gave up 3 bases and V 6 bases, and 4 bases lay outside the gene matches. Germline CDR1 SGHRS, CDR2 YFSETQ.

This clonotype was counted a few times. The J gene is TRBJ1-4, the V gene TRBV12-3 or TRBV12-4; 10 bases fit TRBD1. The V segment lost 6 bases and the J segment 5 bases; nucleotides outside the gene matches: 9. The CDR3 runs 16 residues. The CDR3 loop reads CASSRMRTGGNEKLFF. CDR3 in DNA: TGTGCCAGCAGCCGAATGCGGACAGGGGGAAATGAAAAACTGTTTTTT.

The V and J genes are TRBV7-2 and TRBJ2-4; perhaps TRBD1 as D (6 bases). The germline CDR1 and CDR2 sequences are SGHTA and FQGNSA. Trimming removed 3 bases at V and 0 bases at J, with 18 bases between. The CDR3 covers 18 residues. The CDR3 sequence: CASSLKGDRQLAKNIQYF. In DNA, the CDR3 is TGTGCCAGCAGCTTGAAGGGGGACCGACAGTTAGCCAAAAACATTCAGTACTTC.

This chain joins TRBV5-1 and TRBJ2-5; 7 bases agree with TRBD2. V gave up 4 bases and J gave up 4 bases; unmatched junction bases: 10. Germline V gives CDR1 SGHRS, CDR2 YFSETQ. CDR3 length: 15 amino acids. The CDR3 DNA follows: TGCGCCAGCAGCATAGGGACCGGGGGGAGAGAGACCCAGTACTTC. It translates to CASSIGTGGRETQYF.

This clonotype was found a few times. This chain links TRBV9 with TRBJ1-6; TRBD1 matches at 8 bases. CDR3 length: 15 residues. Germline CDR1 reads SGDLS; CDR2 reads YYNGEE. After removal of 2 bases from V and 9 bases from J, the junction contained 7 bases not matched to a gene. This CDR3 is CASSVLTGGTSPLHF. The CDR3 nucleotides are TGTGCCAGCAGCGTGTTAACAGGGGGGACTTCACCCCTCCACTTT.

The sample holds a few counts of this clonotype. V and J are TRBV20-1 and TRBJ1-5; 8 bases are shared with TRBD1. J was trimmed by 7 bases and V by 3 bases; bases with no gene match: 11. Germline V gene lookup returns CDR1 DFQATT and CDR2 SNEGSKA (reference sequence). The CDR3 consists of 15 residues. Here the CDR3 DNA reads TGCAGTGCTAGCCCAGGGGGCGCGAGTTACCAGCCCCAGCATTTT. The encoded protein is CSASPGGASYQPQHF.

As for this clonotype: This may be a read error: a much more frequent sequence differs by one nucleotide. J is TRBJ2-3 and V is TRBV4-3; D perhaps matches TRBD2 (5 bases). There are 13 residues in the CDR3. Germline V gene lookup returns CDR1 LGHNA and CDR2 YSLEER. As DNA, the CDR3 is TGCGACAGCAGCCAAGAGGGTTGGGATACGCAGTATTTT. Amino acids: CDSSQEGWDTQYF.

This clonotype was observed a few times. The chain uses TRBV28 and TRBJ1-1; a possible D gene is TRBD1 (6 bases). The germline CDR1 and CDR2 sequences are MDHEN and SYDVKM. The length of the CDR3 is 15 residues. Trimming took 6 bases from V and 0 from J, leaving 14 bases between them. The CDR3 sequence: CASSGRDTMNTEAFF. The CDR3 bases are TGTGCCAGCAGCGGGAGGGACACAATGAACACTGAAGCTTTCTTT.

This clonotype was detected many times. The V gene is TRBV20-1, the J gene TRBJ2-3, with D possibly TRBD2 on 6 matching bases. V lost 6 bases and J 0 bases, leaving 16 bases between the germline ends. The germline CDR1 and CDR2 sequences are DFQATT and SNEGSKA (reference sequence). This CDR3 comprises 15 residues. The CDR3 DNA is TGCAGTGCCCCCGCGAAGCGGGCTAGCACAGATACGCAGTATTTT. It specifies CSAPAKRASTDTQYF.

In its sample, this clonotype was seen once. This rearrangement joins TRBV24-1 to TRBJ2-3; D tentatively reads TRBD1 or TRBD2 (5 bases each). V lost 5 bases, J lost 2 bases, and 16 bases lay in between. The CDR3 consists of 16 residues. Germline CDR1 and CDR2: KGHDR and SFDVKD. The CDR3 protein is CATSVRGTRSTDTQYF. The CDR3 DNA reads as TGTGCCACCAGTGTTCGGGGCACCCGTTCCACAGATACGCAGTATTTT.

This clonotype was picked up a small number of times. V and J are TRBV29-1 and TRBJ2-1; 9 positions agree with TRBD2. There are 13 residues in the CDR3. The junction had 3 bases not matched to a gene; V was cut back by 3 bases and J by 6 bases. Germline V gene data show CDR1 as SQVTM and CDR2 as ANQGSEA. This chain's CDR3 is CSVDRGGVNEQFF. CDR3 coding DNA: TGCAGCGTTGACCGCGGGGGGGTCAATGAGCAGTTCTTC.

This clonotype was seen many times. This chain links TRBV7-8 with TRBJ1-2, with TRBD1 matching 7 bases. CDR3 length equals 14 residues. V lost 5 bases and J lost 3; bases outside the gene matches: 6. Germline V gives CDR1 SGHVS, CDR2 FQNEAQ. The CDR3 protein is CASSNQGTDYGYTF. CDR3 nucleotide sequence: TGTGCCAGCAGCAACCAAGGGACAGACTATGGCTACACCTTC.

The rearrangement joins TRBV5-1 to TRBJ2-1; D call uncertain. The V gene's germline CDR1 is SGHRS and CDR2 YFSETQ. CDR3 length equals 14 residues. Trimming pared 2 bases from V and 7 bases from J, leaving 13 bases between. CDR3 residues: CASSLRQAKNEQFF. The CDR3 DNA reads TGCGCCAGCAGCTTACGGCAGGCCAAGAATGAGCAGTTCTTC.

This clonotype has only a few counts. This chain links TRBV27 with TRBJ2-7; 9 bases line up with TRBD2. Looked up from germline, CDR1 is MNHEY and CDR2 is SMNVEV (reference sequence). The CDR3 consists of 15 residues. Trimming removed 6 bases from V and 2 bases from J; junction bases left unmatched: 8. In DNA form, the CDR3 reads TGTGCCAGCAGGGCTTTTGCGGGGGGGCCCTACGAGCAGTACGTC. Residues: CASRAFAGGPYEQYV.

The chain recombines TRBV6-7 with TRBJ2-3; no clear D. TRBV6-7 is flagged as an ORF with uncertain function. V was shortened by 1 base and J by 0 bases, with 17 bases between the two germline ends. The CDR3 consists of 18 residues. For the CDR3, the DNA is TGTGCCAGCAGTTACTTCCCGGACGGACCTGTCAGCACAGATACGCAGTATTTT. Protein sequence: CASSYFPDGPVSTDTQYF.